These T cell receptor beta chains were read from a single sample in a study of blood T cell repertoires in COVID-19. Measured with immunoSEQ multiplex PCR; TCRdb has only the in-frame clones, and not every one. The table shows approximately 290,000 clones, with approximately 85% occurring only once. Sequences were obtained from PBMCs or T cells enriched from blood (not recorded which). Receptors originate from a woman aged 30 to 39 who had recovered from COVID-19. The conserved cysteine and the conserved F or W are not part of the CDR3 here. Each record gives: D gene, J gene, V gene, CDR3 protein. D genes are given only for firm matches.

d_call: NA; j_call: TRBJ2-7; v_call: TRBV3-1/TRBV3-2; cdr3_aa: ASSQDPGSSYEQY
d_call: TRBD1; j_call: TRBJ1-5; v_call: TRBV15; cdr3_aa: ATSSTYGTDRNQPQH
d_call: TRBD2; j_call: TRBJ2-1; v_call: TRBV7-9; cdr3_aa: ASSSGLAGEGEQF
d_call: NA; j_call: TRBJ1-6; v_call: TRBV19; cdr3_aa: ASSPRGGRVYSPLH
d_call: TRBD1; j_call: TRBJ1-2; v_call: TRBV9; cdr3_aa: ASRFKRGGQGLDYGYT
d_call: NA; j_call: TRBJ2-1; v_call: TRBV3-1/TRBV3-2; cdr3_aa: ASSQDGGTYNEQF
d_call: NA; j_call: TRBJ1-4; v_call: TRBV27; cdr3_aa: ASSSSPLGGKLF
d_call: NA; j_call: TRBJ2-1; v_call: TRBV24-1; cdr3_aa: ATSGNNEQF
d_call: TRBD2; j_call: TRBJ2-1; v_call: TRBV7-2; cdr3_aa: ASSWGLEVGEQF
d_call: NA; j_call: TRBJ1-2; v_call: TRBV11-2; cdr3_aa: ASSQLLVRDSDGYT
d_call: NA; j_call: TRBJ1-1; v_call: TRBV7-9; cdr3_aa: ASTLGGITEAF
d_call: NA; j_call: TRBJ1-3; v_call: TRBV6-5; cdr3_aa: AKGRETIY
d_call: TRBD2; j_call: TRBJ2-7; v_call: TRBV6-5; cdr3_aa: ASSLRTSGGYEQY
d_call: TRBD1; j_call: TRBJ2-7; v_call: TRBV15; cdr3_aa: ATSRAGTDLYEQY
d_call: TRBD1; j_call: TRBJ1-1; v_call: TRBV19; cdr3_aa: ASSCTGQGTRAF
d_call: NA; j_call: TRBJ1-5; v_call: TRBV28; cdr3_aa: ASSFIGRVDQPQH
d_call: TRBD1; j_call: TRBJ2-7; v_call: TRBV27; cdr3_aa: ASSRTGARDEQY
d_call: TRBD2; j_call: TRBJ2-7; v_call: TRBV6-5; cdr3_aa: ASRLAGGGYEQY
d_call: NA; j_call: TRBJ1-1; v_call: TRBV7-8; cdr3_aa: ASSWLRGGHTEAF
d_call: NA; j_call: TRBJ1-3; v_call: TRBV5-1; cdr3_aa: ASSLQGVNTIY
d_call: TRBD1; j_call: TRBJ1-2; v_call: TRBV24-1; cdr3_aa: ATSDVPGQGAAGYGYT
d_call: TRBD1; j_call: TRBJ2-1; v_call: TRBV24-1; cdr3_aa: ATSDLYGQGKDEQF
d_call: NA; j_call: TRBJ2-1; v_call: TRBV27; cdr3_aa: ASSLSATGLPGGEQF
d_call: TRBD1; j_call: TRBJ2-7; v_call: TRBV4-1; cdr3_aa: ASSQGPGQGDEQY
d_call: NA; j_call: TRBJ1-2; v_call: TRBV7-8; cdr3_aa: ASSLAGDGYT
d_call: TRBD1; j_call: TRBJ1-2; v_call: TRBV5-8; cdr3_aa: ASSYPWDRAGQGYT
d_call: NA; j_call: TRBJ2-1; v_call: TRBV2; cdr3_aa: ASSNRVGNEQF
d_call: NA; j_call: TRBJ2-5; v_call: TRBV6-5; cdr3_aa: ASSYTVRETQY
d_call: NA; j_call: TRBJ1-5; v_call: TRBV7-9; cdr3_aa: ASSLGAGNQPQH
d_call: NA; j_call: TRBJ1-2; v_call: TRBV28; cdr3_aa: ASSLSGGFGYT
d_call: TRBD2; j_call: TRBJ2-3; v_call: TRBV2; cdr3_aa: ASSLAGGGTDTQY
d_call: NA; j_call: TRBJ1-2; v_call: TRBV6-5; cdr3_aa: ASSSFPGLVGYT
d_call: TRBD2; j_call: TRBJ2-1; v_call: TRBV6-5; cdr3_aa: ASGQTSGGADEQF
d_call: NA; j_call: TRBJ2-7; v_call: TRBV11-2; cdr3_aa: ASSASDAGAFSYEQY
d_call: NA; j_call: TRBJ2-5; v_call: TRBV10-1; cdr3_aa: ASSVSGEETQY
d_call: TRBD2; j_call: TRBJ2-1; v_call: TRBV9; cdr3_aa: ASSPLTSQLSANEQF
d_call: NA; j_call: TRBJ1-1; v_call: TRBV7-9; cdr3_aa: ASSLGTEAF
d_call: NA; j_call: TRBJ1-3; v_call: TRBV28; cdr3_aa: ASSPSWALTFSGNTIY